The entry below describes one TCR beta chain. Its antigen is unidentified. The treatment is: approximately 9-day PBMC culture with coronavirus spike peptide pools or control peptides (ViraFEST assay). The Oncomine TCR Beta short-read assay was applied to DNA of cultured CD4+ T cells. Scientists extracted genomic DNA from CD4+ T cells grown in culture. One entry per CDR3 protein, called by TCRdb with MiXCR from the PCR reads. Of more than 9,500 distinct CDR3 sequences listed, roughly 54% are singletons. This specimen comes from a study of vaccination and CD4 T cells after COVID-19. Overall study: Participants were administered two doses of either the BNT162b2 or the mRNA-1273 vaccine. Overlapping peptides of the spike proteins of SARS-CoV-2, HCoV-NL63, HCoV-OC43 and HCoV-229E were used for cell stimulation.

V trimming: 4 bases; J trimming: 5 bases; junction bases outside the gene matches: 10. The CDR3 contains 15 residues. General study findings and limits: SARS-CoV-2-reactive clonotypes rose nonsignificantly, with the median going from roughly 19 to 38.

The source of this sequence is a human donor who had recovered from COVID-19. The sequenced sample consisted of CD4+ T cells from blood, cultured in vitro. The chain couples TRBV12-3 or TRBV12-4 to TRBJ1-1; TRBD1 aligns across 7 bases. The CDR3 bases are TGTGCCAGCAGTTCGGACAGGTTAGGGGCGACTGAAGCTTTCTTT. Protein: CASSSDRLGATEAFF.